These 23 T cell receptor beta chains were all obtained from the same sample, sequenced in a study of cytomegalovirus exposure and HLA in healthy donors. Sequencing was performed with immunoSEQ multiplex PCR; in TCRdb, only in-frame clones are kept and a portion is missing. Counted here are roughly 90,000 clones, 85% occurring once; the ten biggest clones make up roughly 20%. Sequencing was performed on PBMCs. All receptors derive from a man younger than 35 in good health and CMV-seropositive.

Written as DNA, the CDR3 is TGCGCCAGCAGCTTGGACCCGGGGAGATCGGATGGCTACACCTTC. Amino acids: CASSLDPGRSDGYTF. The rearrangement links TRBV5-1 to TRBJ1-2; D gene unclear. The V end lost 0 bases, the J end lost 6 bases, and 15 bases lay between the germline ends. Germline CDR1 is SGHRS and CDR2 is YFSETQ. The CDR3 runs to 15 residues.

V and J are TRBV7-9 and TRBJ1-1; 8 bases are a match to TRBD1. The CDR3 length is 15 residues. In germline, CDR1 is SEHNR, CDR2 FQNEAQ (reference sequence). V was pared by 5 bases and J by 1 base, with 6 bases of the junction left unmatched. This CDR3 reads CASSGTDRGNTEAFF. CDR3 sequence (DNA): TGTGCCAGCAGCGGAACTGACAGGGGGAACACTGAAGCTTTCTTT.

This clone was found once. CDR3 sequence: CASSSFSETQYF. The CDR3 DNA is TGTGCCAGCAGTTCGTTCTCAGAGACCCAGTACTTC. V and J are TRBV28 and TRBJ2-5; unclear D gene. With 4 bases removed from V and 4 bases from J, the gap between germline ends came to 7 bases. This CDR3 is built from 12 residues. CDR1 MDHEN and CDR2 SYDVKM come from the germline V gene.

The chain carries TRBV6-1 and TRBJ2-5; 14 bases are shared with TRBD2. Germline CDR1 is MNHNS and CDR2 is SASEGT. Trimming took 8 bases from V and 0 from J; bases not matched to a gene: 2. This CDR3 contains 15 residues. The CDR3 DNA reads as TGTGCCAGCTCGGGACTAGCGGGAGACCAAGAGACCCAGTACTTC. It yields the protein CASSGLAGDQETQYF.

This chain links TRBV27 with TRBJ2-7, with D possibly being TRBD1 (6 bases). CDR1 is MNHEY and CDR2 is SMNVEV in the germline V gene (reference sequence). V lost 5 bases and J 4 bases, leaving 15 bases between the germline ends. The CDR3 is 14 residues long. The CDR3 is CASSPMGTSYEQYV. CDR3 sequence (DNA): TGTGCCAGCAGTCCCATGGGGACATCTTACGAGCAGTACGTC.

The rearrangement links TRBV9 to TRBJ2-1; 8 positions agree with TRBD2. CDR3 length: 16 amino acids. The junction had 13 bases not matched to a gene; V was cut back by 6 bases and J by 5 bases. The V gene's germline CDR1 is SGDLS and CDR2 YYNGEE. CDR3 amino acids: CASTGALAGFDNEQFF. In DNA, the CDR3 is TGTGCCAGCACCGGAGCTCTAGCGGGCTTTGACAATGAGCAGTTCTTC.

The CDR3 region is CSVETGRETQYF. CDR3 DNA: TGCAGCGTGGAGACAGGGCGAGAGACCCAGTACTTC. This chain connects TRBV29-1 to TRBJ2-5, with 7 bases aligning to TRBD1. This CDR3 is built from 12 residues. CDR1 is SQVTM and CDR2 is ANQGSEA in the germline V gene. Trimming removed 6 bases from V and 4 bases from J; junction bases left unmatched: 5.

In DNA form, the CDR3 reads TGTGCCTGGAGCCTAGGGTTAGCGGGAGACACCGGGGAGCTGTTTTTT. Translation: CAWSLGLAGDTGELFF. This rearrangement joins TRBV30 to TRBJ2-2; 9 bases fit TRBD2. There are 16 residues in the CDR3. The germline V gene encodes CDR1 GTSNPN and CDR2 SVGIG (reference sequence). Germline trimming cut 3 bases from V and 3 bases from J; bases unmatched to any gene: 8.

This clone appeared a few times. The V and J genes are TRBV28 and TRBJ2-7; a weak D match, TRBD1 (5 bases). Trimming removed 6 bases at V and 3 bases at J, with 6 bases between. CDR1 and CDR2 from the germline V gene are MDHEN and SYDVKM. CDR3 length equals 11 residues. The CDR3 DNA follows: TGTGCCAGCAGCGACAGCTACGAGCAGTACGTC. It codes for CASSDSYEQYV.

The V call is TRBV19, the J call TRBJ1-1; possible D gene TRBD1, 5 bases. There are 13 residues in the CDR3. Trimming removed 4 bases from V and 5 bases from J, with 11 bases in between. Germline loops: CDR1 LNHDA, CDR2 SQIVND (reference sequence). The CDR3 here is CASSRGGGTEAFF. The DNA of the CDR3 is TGTGCCAGTAGTAGAGGCGGGGGAACTGAAGCTTTCTTT.

V is TRBV29-1 and J is TRBJ2-1; tentatively, D is TRBD1 (6 bases). Germline V gene data show CDR1 as SQVTM and CDR2 as ANQGSEA. The V end lost 0 bases, the J end lost 7 bases, and 7 bases lay between the germline ends. The CDR3 consists of 12 residues. CDR3 DNA: TGCAGCGTTGAAGAAGGGGGTAATGAGCAGTTCTTC. This translates into CSVEEGGNEQFF.

The chain combines TRBV19 with TRBJ2-2; D is unresolved. The V end was cut by 6 bases, the J end by 9 bases, with 14 bases between. Germline V gene data show CDR1 as LNHDA and CDR2 as SQIVND (reference sequence). This CDR3 comprises 13 residues. CDR3 DNA: TGTGCCAGTAGCCGCCCCGACATCAGGGAGCTGTTTTTT. This translates into CASSRPDIRELFF.

This sequence joins TRBV7-2 and TRBJ2-2, with D possibly TRBD2 on 5 matching bases. The CDR3 spans 14 residues. Germline values: CDR1 SGHTA, CDR2 FQGNSA. The ends were cut back, 3 bases at V and 9 bases at J, with 14 bases in the middle. The CDR3 DNA reads TGTGCCAGCAGCTTGGACGGGAACGACCGGGAGCTGTTTTTT. It translates to CASSLDGNDRELFF.

The V and J genes are TRBV10-1 and TRBJ2-2; D possibly corresponds to TRBD1 (6 bases). CDR3 length: 14 amino acids. The V gene's germline CDR1 is WNHNN and CDR2 SYGVQD (reference sequence). V lost 5 bases, J lost 5 bases, and 12 bases lay in between. The chain's CDR3 is CASSSVGGTGELFF. The CDR3, as DNA: TGCGCCAGCAGTTCCGTAGGGGGAACCGGGGAGCTGTTTTTT.

The V and J genes are TRBV4-2 and TRBJ2-1; no reliable D call. The CDR3 consists of 17 residues. CDR1 is LGHNA, CDR2 YNFKEQ, per germline. Trimming cost V 1 base and J 2 bases, with 15 bases left between them. CDR3 DNA: TGTGCCAGCAGCCAAGGCGAGGCCCACCTTACCTACAATGAGCAGTTCTTC. Its translation is CASSQGEAHLTYNEQFF.

In regard to this clone: Additional DNA sequences in this sample encode the identical CDR3. Here the CDR3 reads CASSSGQPNQPQHF. The CDR3, as DNA: TGCGCCAGCAGTTCGGGACAGCCCAATCAGCCCCAGCATTTT. The chain has TRBV5-1 and TRBJ1-5, with 7 bases lining up with TRBD1. Germline CDR1 reads SGHRS; CDR2 reads YFSETQ. After removal of 5 bases from V and 3 bases from J, the junction contained 5 bases not matched to a gene. The CDR3 loop spans 14 amino acids.

The V and J genes are TRBV28 and TRBJ1-2, with D perhaps matching TRBD1 (5 bases). Germline V gives CDR1 MDHEN, CDR2 SYDVKM. V was shortened by 8 bases and J by 4 bases, with 14 bases between the two germline ends. This CDR3 contains 13 residues. DNA of the CDR3: TGTGCCAGCGCGGGGGGACGGGGCTATGGCTACACCTTC. As protein: CASAGGRGYGYTF.

This rearrangement joins TRBV28 to TRBJ2-7; TRBD2 aligns across 13 bases. The CDR3 has 16 amino acids. Germline CDR1 MDHEN, CDR2 SYDVKM. Trimming at V came to 7 bases and at J to 9 bases, leaving 15 bases not matched to a gene. CDR3 sequence reads: CASTQTSGRARLGQYF. The DNA of the CDR3 is TGTGCCAGCACCCAAACTAGCGGGAGGGCCCGGTTGGGGCAGTACTTC.

V usage is TRBV7-9 and J usage is TRBJ2-5; possibly TRBD1 for D (5 bases). From germline, CDR1 is SEHNR and CDR2 FQNEAQ (reference sequence). The CDR3 has 12 amino acids. V was clipped by 8 bases and J by 3 bases, with 10 bases between them. This CDR3 reads CASGQGEETQYF. DNA of the CDR3: TGTGCCAGCGGACAAGGGGAAGAGACCCAGTACTTC.

This chain links TRBV27 with TRBJ2-1, with 10 bases lining up with TRBD2. V dropped 2 bases and J dropped 7; count of bases not matched to a gene: 8. The CDR3 is 16 residues long. CDR1 MNHEY and CDR2 SMNVEV come from the germline V gene (reference sequence). In DNA form, the CDR3 reads TGTGCCAGCAGTTTAGGGTCGACTAGCGGGTTTAATGAGCAGTTCTTC. This sequence encodes CASSLGSTSGFNEQFF.

V and J are TRBV28 and TRBJ1-1; a possible D gene is TRBD1 (6 bases). V lost 6 bases, J lost 5 bases, and 13 bases lay in between. The CDR3 has 13 amino acids. Germline CDR1 is MDHEN and CDR2 is SYDVKM. CDR3 region: CASRQTGWTEAFF. CDR3 bases: TGTGCCAGCAGACAGACAGGATGGACTGAAGCTTTCTTT.

The chain links TRBV5-5 to TRBJ1-3; the D is unclear. CDR3 length equals 13 residues. V shed 1 base and J shed 4 bases, with 6 bases lying between them. Germline values: CDR1 SGHKS, CDR2 YYEKEE (reference sequence). The DNA for the CDR3 is TGTGCCAGCAGCTTGATTTTAGGAAACACCATATATTTT. It translates to CASSLILGNTIYF.

Written as DNA, the CDR3 is TGCGCCAGCAGCAAACAGGGAGGGCAAGAGACCCAGTACTTC. Protein sequence: CASSKQGGQETQYF. The chain combines TRBV5-1 with TRBJ2-5; D is possibly TRBD2 (7 bases). Germline V CDR1 and CDR2: SGHRS, YFSETQ. The V and J ends lost 4 bases and 2 bases respectively, with 12 bases between them. The CDR3 contains 14 residues.